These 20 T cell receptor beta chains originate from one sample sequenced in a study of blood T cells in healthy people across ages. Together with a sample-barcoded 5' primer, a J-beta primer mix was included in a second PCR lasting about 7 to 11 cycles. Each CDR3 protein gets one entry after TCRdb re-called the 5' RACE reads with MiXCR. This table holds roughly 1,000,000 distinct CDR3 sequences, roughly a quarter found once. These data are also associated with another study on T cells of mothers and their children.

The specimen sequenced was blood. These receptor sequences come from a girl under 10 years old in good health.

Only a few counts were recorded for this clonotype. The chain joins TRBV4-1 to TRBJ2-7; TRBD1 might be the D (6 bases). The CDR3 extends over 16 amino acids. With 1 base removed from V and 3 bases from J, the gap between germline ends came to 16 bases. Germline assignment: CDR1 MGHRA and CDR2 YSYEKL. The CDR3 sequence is CASSQVPGQGIYEQYF. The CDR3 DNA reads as TGCGCCAGCAGCCAAGTTCCGGGACAAGGGATCTACGAGCAGTACTTC.

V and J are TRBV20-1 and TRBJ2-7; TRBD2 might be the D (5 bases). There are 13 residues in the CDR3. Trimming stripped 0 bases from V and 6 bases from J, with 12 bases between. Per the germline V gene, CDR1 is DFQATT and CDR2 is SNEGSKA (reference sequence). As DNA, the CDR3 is TGCAGTGCTAGAGACAGAGGAGGAAGCGAGCAGTACTTC. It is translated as CSARDRGGSEQYF.

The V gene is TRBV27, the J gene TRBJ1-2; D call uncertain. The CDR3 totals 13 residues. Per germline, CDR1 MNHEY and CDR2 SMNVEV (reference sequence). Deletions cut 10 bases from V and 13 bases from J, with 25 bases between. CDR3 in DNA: TGTGCCACGCGAGACCGGACGGCATTAACTCCCACCTTC. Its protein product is CATRDRTALTPTF.

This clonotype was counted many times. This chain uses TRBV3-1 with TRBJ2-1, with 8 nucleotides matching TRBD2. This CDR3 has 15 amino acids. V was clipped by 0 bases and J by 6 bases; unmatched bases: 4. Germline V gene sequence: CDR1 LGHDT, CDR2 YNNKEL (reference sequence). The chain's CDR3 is CASSQDGSGTNEQFF. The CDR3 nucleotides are TGTGCCAGCAGCCAAGATGGTAGCGGGACCAATGAGCAGTTCTTC.

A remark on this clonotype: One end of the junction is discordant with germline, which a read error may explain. In DNA, the CDR3 is TGTGCCAGCAGCCCCCCGGCGGGGCCACAAGAGACCCAGCACTTC. Its translation is CASSPPAGPQETQHF. The chain employs TRBV13 and TRBJ2-5, with D perhaps matching TRBD2 (6 bases). CDR3 length: 15 amino acids. Germline CDR1 and CDR2: PRHDT and FYEKMQ (reference sequence).

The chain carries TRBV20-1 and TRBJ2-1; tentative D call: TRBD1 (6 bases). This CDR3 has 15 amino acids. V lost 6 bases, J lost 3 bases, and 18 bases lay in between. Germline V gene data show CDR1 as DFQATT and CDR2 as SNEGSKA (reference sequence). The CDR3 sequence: CSAPNREKGYNEQFF. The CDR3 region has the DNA TGCAGTGCCCCGAACAGGGAGAAAGGCTACAATGAGCAGTTCTTC.

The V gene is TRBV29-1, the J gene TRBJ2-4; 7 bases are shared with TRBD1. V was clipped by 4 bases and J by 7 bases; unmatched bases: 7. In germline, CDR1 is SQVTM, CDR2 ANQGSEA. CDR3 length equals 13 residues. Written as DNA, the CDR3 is TGCAGCGTTGGGACAGGTGTGGGGAACATTCAGTACTTC. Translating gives CSVGTGVGNIQYF.

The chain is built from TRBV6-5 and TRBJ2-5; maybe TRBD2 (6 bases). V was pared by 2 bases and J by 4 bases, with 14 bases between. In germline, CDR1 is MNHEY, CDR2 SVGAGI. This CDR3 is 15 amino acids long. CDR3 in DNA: TGTGCCAGCAGTTACCACACTAGCAGGCCAGAGACCCAGTACTTC. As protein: CASSYHTSRPETQYF.

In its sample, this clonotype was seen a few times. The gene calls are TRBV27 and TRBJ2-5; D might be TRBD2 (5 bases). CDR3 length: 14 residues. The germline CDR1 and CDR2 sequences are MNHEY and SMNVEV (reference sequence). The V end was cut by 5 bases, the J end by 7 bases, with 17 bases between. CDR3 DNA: TGTGCCAGCAGTGCAGCGGACGCTTGGGGGACCCAGTACTTC. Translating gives CASSAADAWGTQYF.

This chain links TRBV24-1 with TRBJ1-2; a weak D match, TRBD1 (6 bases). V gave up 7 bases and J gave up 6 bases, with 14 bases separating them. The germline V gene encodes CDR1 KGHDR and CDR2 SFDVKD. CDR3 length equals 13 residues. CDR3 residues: CATRLKGGNGYTF. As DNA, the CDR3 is TGTGCCACCAGACTAAAGGGGGGCAATGGCTACACCTTC.

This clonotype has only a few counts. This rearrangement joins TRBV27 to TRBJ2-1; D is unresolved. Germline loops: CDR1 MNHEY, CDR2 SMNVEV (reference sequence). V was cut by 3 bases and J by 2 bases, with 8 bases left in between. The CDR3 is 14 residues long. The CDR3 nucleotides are TGTGCCAGCAGTTTCGGGCCCGCCTACAATGAGCAGTTCTTC. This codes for CASSFGPAYNEQFF.

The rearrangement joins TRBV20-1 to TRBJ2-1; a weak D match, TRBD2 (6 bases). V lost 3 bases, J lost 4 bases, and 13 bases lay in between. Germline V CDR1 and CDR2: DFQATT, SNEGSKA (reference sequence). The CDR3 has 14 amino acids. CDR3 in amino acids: CSARHTGGYNEQFF. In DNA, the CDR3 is TGCAGTGCTAGGCACACCGGGGGATACAATGAGCAGTTCTTC.

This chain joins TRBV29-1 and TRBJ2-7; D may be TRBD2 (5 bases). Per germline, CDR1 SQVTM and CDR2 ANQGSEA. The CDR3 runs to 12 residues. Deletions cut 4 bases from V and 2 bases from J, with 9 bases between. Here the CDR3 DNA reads TGCAGCGTTGGACCGACTACCTACGAGCAGTACTTC. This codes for CSVGPTTYEQYF.

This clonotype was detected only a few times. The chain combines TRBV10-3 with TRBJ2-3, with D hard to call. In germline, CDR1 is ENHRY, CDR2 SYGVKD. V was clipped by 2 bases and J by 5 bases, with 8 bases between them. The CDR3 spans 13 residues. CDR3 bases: TGTGCCATCAGTGAGAGGTTGGGAGATACGCAGTATTTT. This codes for CAISERLGDTQYF.

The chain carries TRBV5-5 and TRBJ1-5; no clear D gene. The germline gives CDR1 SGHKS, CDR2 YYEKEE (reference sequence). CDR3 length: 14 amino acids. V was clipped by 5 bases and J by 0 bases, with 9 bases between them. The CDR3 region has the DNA TGTGCCAGCAGACCCGATAGTAGCAATCAGCCCCAGCATTTT. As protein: CASRPDSSNQPQHF.

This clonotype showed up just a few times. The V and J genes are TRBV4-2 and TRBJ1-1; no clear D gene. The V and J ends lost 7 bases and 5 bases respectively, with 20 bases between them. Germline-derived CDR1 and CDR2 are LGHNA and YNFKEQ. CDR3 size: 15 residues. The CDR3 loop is CASTNYREGGTEAFF. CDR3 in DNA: TGTGCCAGCACAAACTACCGGGAGGGAGGGACTGAAGCTTTCTTT.

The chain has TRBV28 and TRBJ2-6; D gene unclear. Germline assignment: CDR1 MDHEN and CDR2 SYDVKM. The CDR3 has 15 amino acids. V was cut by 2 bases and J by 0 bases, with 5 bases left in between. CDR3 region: CASSLPVSGANVLTF. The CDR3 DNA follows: TGTGCCAGCAGTTTACCAGTCTCTGGGGCCAACGTCCTGACTTTC.

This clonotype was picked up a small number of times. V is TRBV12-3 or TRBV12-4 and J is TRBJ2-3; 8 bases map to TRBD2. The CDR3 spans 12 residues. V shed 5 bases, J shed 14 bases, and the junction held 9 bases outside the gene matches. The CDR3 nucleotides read TGTGCCAGCAGTCCGGGACTAGTTCGGGGGTATTTT. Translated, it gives CASSPGLVRGYF.

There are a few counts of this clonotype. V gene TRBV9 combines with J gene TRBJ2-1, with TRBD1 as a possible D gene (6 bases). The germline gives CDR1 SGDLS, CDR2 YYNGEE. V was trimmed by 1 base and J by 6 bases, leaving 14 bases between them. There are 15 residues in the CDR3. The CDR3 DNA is TGTGCCAGCAGCGTAATAGGGGGTTCAAGCAATGAGCAGTTCTTC. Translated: CASSVIGGSSNEQFF.

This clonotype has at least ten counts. CDR3 sequence (DNA): TGTGCCACCAGTTTGGGGAATGAGCAGTTCTTC. This encodes CATSLGNEQFF. The rearrangement uses TRBV24-1 and TRBJ2-1; no firm D call. The germline gives CDR1 KGHDR, CDR2 SFDVKD. CDR3 size: 11 residues. Trimming removed 6 bases from V and 7 bases from J, with 6 bases in between.